This TCR beta chain appears in the sequencing data of a study of human T cells and chemical hapten exposure. As for the study in general: Each patch test put 0.01% DPC on the upper back, and results were read at 6 days. General study points: Against controls, expanded TCRs gave rise to significantly more large CDR3 similarity clusters.

Time point of the sample: pre-sensitization, week 0. Treatment defined: therapeutic diphenylcyclopropenone sensitization with weekly scalp DPC. This clonotype showed up just a few times. As yet, its antigen is unknown. TCRdb used MiXCR to reprocess the RACE reads, holding one entry per CDR3 protein. Of about 77,000 distinct CDR3 sequences listed, 12% to 15% are singletons. CDR1 and CDR2 from the germline V gene are MNHNY and SVGAGI (reference sequence). The CDR3 is 18 amino acids. V lost 5 bases, J lost 5 bases, and 12 bases stayed unmatched. The sample was whole blood, taken in connection with sensitization to the hapten diphenylcyclopropenone (DPC). This receptor was identified in a woman between 50 and 59 years old with alopecia areata. Some clones in this sample may be carry-over from other donors' samples. This chain links TRBV6-6 with TRBJ2-3, with TRBD2 identical over 14 bases. In DNA, the CDR3 is TGTGCCAGCAGTAAGGGACTAGCGGGAGCACGGGGAGGAGATACGCAGTATTTT. Protein: CASSKGLAGARGGDTQYF.